This is a list of T cell receptor beta chains from one sample in a study of T cells in narcolepsy. Libraries were prepared by immunoSEQ multiplex PCR; TCRdb keeps only in-frame clonotypes and omits some of them. The data contain approximately 30,000 clones, approximately 89% of them singletons. Material for sequencing was CD45RA- memory CD4+ T cells from PBMCs. The receptors were gathered from a human donor with narcolepsy. Both conserved end residues are part of each CDR3. The D gene is left open where the match is weak. Clone size, where shown, is once, few, many, or a class for clones that have expanded.

CDR3 DNA	CDR3 protein	J gene	clone size	V gene	D gene
TGCAGTGCTACCCGGGGTGAAGCTTTCTTT	CSATRGEAFF	TRBJ1-1	NA	TRBV20-1	NA
TGCGCCAGCAGCCCCGCCCGGGGGGGGAACACCGGGGAGCTGTTTTTT	CASSPARGGNTGELFF	TRBJ2-2	few	TRBV5-1	TRBD2
TGTGCCAGCAGTCCTGCGGGGGGGAATCAGCCCCAGCATTTT	CASSPAGGNQPQHF	TRBJ1-5	NA	TRBV6-1	NA
TGTGCCAGCACCGAGGGGGTCATTGCCTTC	CASTEGVIAF	TRBJ1-2	NA	TRBV6-1	NA
TGTGCCAGCAGCCAAGACCGAGCCTCCCAGGGAGAGCAGTACTTC	CASSQDRASQGEQYF	TRBJ2-7	NA	TRBV4-2	NA
TGTGCCAGCAGTGGACAGGGGTATAATCAGCCCCAGCATTTT	CASSGQGYNQPQHF	TRBJ1-5	NA	TRBV6-5	TRBD1
TGTGCCAGCAAATCACCGGGGGGGCCGGAGGAGACCCAGTACTTC	CASKSPGGPEETQYF	TRBJ2-5	NA	TRBV2	TRBD2
TGTGCCAGCAGCGTAGGGGTAGCGGGGATCGAGCAGTACTTC	CASSVGVAGIEQYF	TRBJ2-7	NA	TRBV9	TRBD2
TGTGCCAGCAGTCCCCAGCCCGGGTACAATGAGCAGTTCTTC	CASSPQPGYNEQFF	TRBJ2-1	NA	TRBV6-4	NA
TGTGCCAGCAGCCTCGGACAGGGGGAGGGCTACACCTTC	CASSLGQGEGYTF	TRBJ1-2	NA	TRBV11-2	TRBD1